This TCR beta chain was retrieved from a study of regulatory T cells in long-lasting Graves disease. Whole-study findings and limits: No thyroid tissue was studied; the work used peripheral blood only.

Arm-PCR of CDR3 regions with iRepertoire HTBI primers generated TCR beta libraries. TCRdb re-called the multiplex PCR reads with MiXCR, one entry per CDR3 protein. The table has 400,000 to 450,000 distinct CDR3 sequences, about a quarter seen once; the top ten hold about a quarter. The CDR3 extends over 16 amino acids. Germline V gene sequence: CDR1 SGHVS, CDR2 FQNEAQ. Between the trimmed V and J ends, which lost 1 base and 0 bases, there was a span of 10 bases. This clonotype was seen ten or more times. Antigen unknown. Sample time point: persistent/refractory GD, antithyroid drugs over 5 years with positive TRAb. PBMC RNA served as the TCR library source.

The TCR comes from a female donor with Graves disease. Sequencing was performed on peripheral blood mononuclear cells (PBMCs), taken when the disease was refractory, from a patient treated with antithyroid drugs. The chain combines TRBV7-8 with TRBJ1-5; D ambiguous. The CDR3 nucleotides read TGTGCCAGCAGCTTAGTGAGGTCATCTAGCAATCAGCCCCAGCATTTT. It yields the protein CASSLVRSSSNQPQHF.